This record covers a single T cell receptor (beta chain). Its target is not known. CDR1 is SNHLY, CDR2 FYNNEI, per germline. CDR3 size: 11 residues. Trimming removed 6 bases at V and 7 bases at J, with 9 bases between. Library preparation for TCR beta used quantitative 5'-RACE with molecular barcodes. MiXCR, applied by TCRdb to the 5' RACE reads, yields one record per CDR3 protein. The sample contains about 540,000 distinct CDR3 sequences, about 13% of which appear only once. These data belong to a study of CD8 T cells in ankylosing spondylitis. Findings and caveats of the study: A CD8+ phenotype characterized the disease-linked clones, which were relatively rare in peripheral blood. Matched synovial fluid from ankylosing spondylitis patients was reported to be enriched for disease-linked clones. A number of the motif variants had already been described in reactive arthritis synovial fluid and blood. Roughly 8 highly homologous variants made up a TCR beta motif, and this motif appeared characteristic of ankylosing spondylitis blood.

The sample was blood, either unsorted or a sorted T cell fraction (not recorded which). The clonotype originates from a male donor with ankylosing spondylitis. The J gene is TRBJ1-1, the V gene TRBV2; TRBD1 might be the D (6 bases). The CDR3 nucleotides are TGTGCCAGCAGGGGAGGGGGTGAAGCTTTCTTT. Protein: CASRGGGEAFF.